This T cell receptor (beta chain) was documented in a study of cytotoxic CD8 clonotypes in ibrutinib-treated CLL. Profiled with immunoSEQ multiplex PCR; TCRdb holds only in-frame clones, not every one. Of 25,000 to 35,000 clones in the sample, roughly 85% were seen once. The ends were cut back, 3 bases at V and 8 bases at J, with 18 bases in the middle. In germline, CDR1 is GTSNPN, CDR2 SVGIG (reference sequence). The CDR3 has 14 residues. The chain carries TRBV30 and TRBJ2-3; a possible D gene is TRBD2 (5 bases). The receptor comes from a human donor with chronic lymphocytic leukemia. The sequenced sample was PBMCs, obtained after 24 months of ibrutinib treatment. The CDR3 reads CAWSPGHREATQYF. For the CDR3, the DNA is TGTGCCTGGAGCCCCGGGCACCGGGAAGCTACGCAGTATTTT.